This entry lists 17 T cell receptor beta chains sequenced from one sample in a study of blood T cell repertoires in COVID-19. The protocol was immunoSEQ multiplex PCR, while the TCRdb copy is restricted to in-frame clones and leaves out a portion. The repertoire holds over 120,000 clones, with roughly four fifths as singletons. Sequenced sample: peripheral blood. Receptor source: an elderly woman with active or convalescent COVID-19.

The J gene is TRBJ2-3, the V gene TRBV7-2; 9 bases match TRBD1. With 1 base clipped from V and 3 bases from J, the junction kept 2 bases outside the gene matches. Per the germline V gene, CDR1 is SGHTA and CDR2 is FQGNSA. The CDR3 is made up of 15 amino acids. This CDR3 is CASSLGGTGTDTQYF. DNA of the CDR3: TGTGCCAGCAGCTTAGGGGGGACAGGGACAGATACGCAGTATTTT.

The chain couples TRBV18 to TRBJ1-5; 8 nucleotides align to TRBD1. The CDR3 consists of 14 residues. Unmatched junction bases numbered 6, after V lost 3 bases and J lost 8 bases. Germline-derived CDR1 and CDR2 are KGHSH and LQKENI. CDR3 residues: CASSPQGAMEPQHF. CDR3 coding DNA: TGTGCCAGCTCACCGCAGGGGGCCATGGAGCCCCAGCATTTT.

This chain joins TRBV7-8 and TRBJ2-3; 9 bases are a match to TRBD1. Germline V gene data show CDR1 as SGHVS and CDR2 as FQNEAQ. V shed 1 base, J shed 4 bases, and the junction held 9 bases outside the gene matches. The CDR3 contains 17 residues. CDR3 in amino acids: CASSLEHRGRGADTQYF. The CDR3 DNA sequence: TGTGCCAGCAGCTTAGAACACAGGGGGCGAGGGGCAGATACGCAGTATTTT.

V usage is TRBV12-3 or TRBV12-4 and J usage is TRBJ2-7; D not certain. This CDR3 comprises 11 residues. The V end lost 6 bases, the J end lost 4 bases, and 7 bases lay between the germline ends. The CDR3 nucleotides read TGTGCCAGCAGCCACATATACGAGCAGTACTTC. It is translated as CASSHIYEQYF.

The chain carries TRBV3-1 (or the pseudogene TRBV3-2) and TRBJ1-2; D call uncertain. The CDR3 sequence is 13 residues long. CDR1 and CDR2 (germline): LGHDT, YNNKEL (reference sequence). V was pared by 4 bases and J by 1 base, with 7 bases between. The CDR3 DNA reads TGTGCCAGCAGCCCACAGATTAACTATGGCTACACCTTC. Translated, it gives CASSPQINYGYTF.

This clone came up a few times. The chain links TRBV7-9 to TRBJ2-1; 8 nucleotides line up with TRBD2. V was clipped by 0 bases and J by 8 bases; unmatched bases: 3. CDR3 length: 14 amino acids. CDR1 and CDR2 (germline): SEHNR, FQNEAQ (reference sequence). This CDR3 is CASSLAGLAYEQFF. For the CDR3, the DNA is TGTGCCAGCAGCTTAGCAGGACTAGCATATGAGCAGTTCTTC.

The chain has TRBV7-2 and TRBJ2-7, with 8 positions matching TRBD2. Germline V gene sequence: CDR1 SGHTA, CDR2 FQGNSA. Unmatched junction bases numbered 6, after V lost 3 bases and J lost 2 bases. This CDR3 is built from 15 residues. CDR3 amino acids: CASSFGSGGPYEQYF. CDR3 DNA: TGTGCCAGCAGCTTCGGGTCGGGGGGGCCCTACGAGCAGTACTTC.

The chain recombines TRBV5-1 with TRBJ1-3; 7 bases map to TRBD1. The V gene's germline CDR1 is SGHRS and CDR2 YFSETQ. J gave up 5 bases and V 0 bases, and 2 bases lay outside the gene matches. This CDR3 has 14 residues. CDR3 sequence (DNA): TGCGCCAGCAGCTTGGAACAGGGGCGAAACACCATATATTTT. This encodes CASSLEQGRNTIYF.

As for this clone: This CDR3 fails to terminate in the conserved phenylalanine or tryptophan, so it likely reflects a read error. No DNA is shown, since the ends of the CDR3 on it are uncertain; the CDR3 is the one TCRdb lists. The chain is built from TRBV6-2 or TRBV6-3 and TRBJ2-7; the D call in the table, TRBD2, was not verified against the DNA. The germline V gene has CDR1 MNHEY and CDR2 SVGEGT. A total of 11 residues make up the CDR3, ends included. The CDR3 sequence: CASSMPGGPNL.

This chain links TRBV10-2 with TRBJ2-7, with D perhaps TRBD1 (6 bases). V was pared by 2 bases and J by 2 bases, with 13 bases between. The CDR3 is 15 residues long. The germline V gene has CDR1 WSHSY and CDR2 SAAADI. CDR3: CASSERAGAPYEQYF. DNA for the CDR3: TGCGCCAGCAGTGAGAGAGCAGGGGCCCCCTACGAGCAGTACTTC.

This clone was found a few times. The gene calls are TRBV19 and TRBJ2-7, with 13 positions matching TRBD2. Looked up from germline, CDR1 is LNHDA and CDR2 is SQIVND (reference sequence). Trimming cost V 6 bases and J 5 bases; bases outside gene matches: 10. The CDR3 length is 16 residues. CDR3 residues: CASRRTSGGAWDEQYF. In DNA form, the CDR3 reads TGTGCCAGTAGACGAACTAGCGGGGGGGCGTGGGACGAGCAGTACTTC. The full variable domain, in which reference TRBV19 and TRBJ2-7 provide the parts outside the CDR3, is DGGITQSPKYLFRKEGQNVTLSCEQNLNHDAMYWYRQDPGQGLRLIYYSQIVNDFQKGDIAEGYSVSREKKESFPLTVTSAQKNPTAFYLCASRRTSGGAWDEQYFGPGTRLTVT.

The chain carries TRBV28 and TRBJ2-5; a possible D gene is TRBD1 (6 bases). The CDR3 is 15 amino acids. Germline values: CDR1 MDHEN, CDR2 SYDVKM. V shed 2 bases and J shed 1 base, with 11 bases lying between them. DNA for the CDR3: TGTGCCAGCAGTTTAGGGGGCGCAGGCCAAGAGACCCAGTACTTC. Amino acid sequence: CASSLGGAGQETQYF.

The chain couples TRBV5-8 to TRBJ2-7; D may be TRBD1 (6 bases). Per germline, CDR1 SGHTS and CDR2 YDEGEE. The CDR3 is made up of 13 amino acids. Trimming shortened V by 4 bases and J by 6 bases, and 14 bases separated the two germline ends. CDR3 in amino acids: CASSLSGTFEQYF. The CDR3 coding sequence is TGTGCCAGCAGCCTCTCCGGGACATTCGAGCAGTACTTC.

The J gene is TRBJ1-5, the V gene TRBV10-3, with D maybe TRBD1 (5 bases). The germline V gene encodes CDR1 ENHRY and CDR2 SYGVKD. With 3 bases removed from V and 8 bases from J, the gap between germline ends came to 20 bases. CDR3 length equals 16 residues. The CDR3 DNA reads TGTGCCATCAGTGAAGAGGTGCGGGGACTGGGGGAGCCCCAGCATTTT. It codes for CAISEEVRGLGEPQHF.

With respect to this clone: This CDR3 is also generated by other DNA sequences in the sample. The rearrangement joins TRBV2 to TRBJ2-5; D unresolved. V was clipped by 5 bases and J by 2 bases, with 3 bases between them. This CDR3 contains 11 residues. Germline V gene data show CDR1 as SNHLY and CDR2 as FYNNEI. In nucleotides, the CDR3 is TGTGCCAGCAGTCCACAAGAGACCCAGTACTTC. The encoded protein is CASSPQETQYF.

The chain combines TRBV12-5 with TRBJ2-1; TRBD1 matches at 10 bases. The germline CDR1 and CDR2 sequences are LGHNT and FRNRAP. V shed 4 bases, J shed 9 bases, and the junction held 9 bases outside the gene matches. The length of the CDR3 is 15 residues. In nucleotides, the CDR3 is TGTGCTAGTGGTTCTGGACAGGGGGGGCTCGTTGAGCAGTTCTTC. It encodes CASGSGQGGLVEQFF.

This clone has a single count. The chain carries TRBV19 and TRBJ2-1; weak D call: TRBD1 (5 bases). The CDR3 runs to 13 residues. With 1 base removed from V and 6 bases from J, the gap between germline ends came to 7 bases. CDR1 and CDR2 from the germline V gene are LNHDA and SQIVND (reference sequence). This CDR3 reads CASSIGGANEQFF. Written as DNA, the CDR3 is TGTGCCAGTAGTATAGGTGGGGCCAATGAGCAGTTCTTC.